The sequence of this T cell receptor beta chain was determined in a study of patients and donors after allogeneic stem cell transplantation. This CDR3 region has 11 residues. The germline CDR1 and CDR2 sequences are SEHNR and FQNEAQ (reference sequence). V gave up 8 bases and J gave up 3 bases, with 7 bases separating them. One entry per CDR3 protein, called by TCRdb with MiXCR from the RT-PCR reads. Among 70,000 to 100,000 distinct CDR3 sequences listed, 5% were seen once. This clonotype was counted many times. This sequence joins TRBV7-9 and TRBJ1-1; a weak D match, TRBD1 (6 bases). The specimen sequenced was blood, either unsorted or a sorted T cell fraction (not recorded which). The TCR sequence derives from a human donor who was either an allogeneic HSCT recipient or a stem cell or donor lymphocyte infusion donor (not recorded which). It is not recorded whose cells these are; they may come from a transplant donor. CDR3 nucleotides: TGTGCCAGCCAGGGGTACACTGAAGCTTTCTTT. It codes for CASQGYTEAFF.